This passage covers 24 T cell receptor beta chains from one sample sequenced in a study of blood T cells in healthy people across ages. Through a sample-barcoded 5' primer and a J-beta primer mix, a second PCR was run for 7 to 11 cycles. TCRdb reanalysed the 5' RACE reads using MiXCR and keeps one entry per CDR3 protein. The data contain about 1.8 million distinct CDR3 sequences, 49% of them singletons. Input material: blood. The origin of the receptors is a woman aged 40 to 50 in good health.

The genes are TRBV10-3 and TRBJ2-6, with 7 positions matching TRBD1. V lost 3 bases, J lost 4 bases, and 6 bases stayed unmatched. CDR1 is ENHRY, CDR2 SYGVKD, per germline. The CDR3 sequence is 16 residues long. CDR3 coding DNA: TGTGCCATCAGTGACCCTGGGACAGTAGGGGCCAACGTCCTGACTTTC. It yields the protein CAISDPGTVGANVLTF.

The rearrangement uses TRBV2 and TRBJ2-3; 9 bases fit TRBD2. Germline CDR1 is SNHLY and CDR2 is FYNNEI. The CDR3 covers 14 residues. V dropped 4 bases and J dropped 9; count of bases not matched to a gene: 8. This chain's CDR3 is CASSGGAGGRTQYF. Here the CDR3 DNA reads TGTGCCAGCAGTGGAGGAGCGGGGGGACGCACGCAGTATTTT.

This clonotype was observed a handful of times. The genes are TRBV6-6 and TRBJ2-3, with D tentatively TRBD1 (5 bases). This CDR3 comprises 13 residues. V shed 7 bases and J shed 5 bases, with 13 bases lying between them. Germline CDR1 and CDR2: MNHNY and SVGAGI (reference sequence). The CDR3 is CASTPAGKDTQYF. The CDR3 DNA follows: TGTGCCAGCACCCCAGCAGGGAAAGATACGCAGTATTTT.

J is TRBJ2-5 and V is TRBV7-2; no clear D gene. Judging by the DNA end, TRBJ2-7 fits better; the J call may be wrong. This CDR3 has 13 residues. CDR1 is SGHTA, CDR2 FQGNSA, per germline. The CDR3 DNA follows: TGTGCCAGCAGTCTGAGGCCAGTTCCCGAGCAGTACTTC. This gives the protein CASSLRPVPEQYF.

Remarks on this clonotype: The junction does not match germline at one end; this may be a read error. The rearrangement links TRBV13 to TRBJ1-2, with unresolved D. The CDR3 runs 16 residues. The germline CDR1 and CDR2 sequences are PRHDT and FYEKMQ (reference sequence). DNA of the CDR3: TGTGCCTGCAGCTTAGGTTCAGGTCCGCTCAACTATGGCTACACCTTC. Its translation is CACSLGSGPLNYGYTF.

This clonotype showed up just once. The chain couples TRBV6-6 to TRBJ2-7; D is unclear. The J call could be wrong; TRBJ2-5 is a better fit for the DNA end. This CDR3 has 11 amino acids. Germline V gene data show CDR1 as MNHNY and CDR2 as SVGAGI (reference sequence). CDR3 sequence: CASSYYETQYF. DNA for the CDR3: TGTGCCAGCAGTTACTACGAGACCCAGTACTTC.

This clonotype has just a few counts. J is TRBJ1-4 and V is TRBV5-1, with 7 bases lining up with TRBD1. This CDR3 is built from 15 residues. Germline V gene data show CDR1 as SGHRS and CDR2 as YFSETQ. V shed 4 bases, J shed 3 bases, and the junction held 6 bases outside the gene matches. CDR3 region: CASSPGGRANEKLFF. In DNA, the CDR3 is TGCGCCAGCAGCCCAGGGGGTCGCGCTAATGAAAAACTGTTTTTT. Based on the CDR3 plus reference TRBV5-1 and TRBJ1-4, the full variable domain is KAGVTQTPRYLIKTRGQQVTLSCSPISGHRSVSWYQQTPGQGLQFLFEYFSETQRNKGNFPGRFSGRQFSNSRSEMNVSTLELGDSALYLCASSPGGRANEKLFFGSGTQLSVL.

The chain has TRBV4-1 and TRBJ1-2; TRBD1 matches 9 bases. The length of the CDR3 is 19 residues. CDR1 and CDR2 from the germline V gene are MGHRA and YSYEKL. Trimming took 4 bases from V and 6 from J; bases not matched to a gene: 21. The chain's CDR3 is CASSPRLTGTGRIVDGYTF. The DNA of the CDR3 is TGCGCCAGCAGCCCGCGATTAACCGGGACAGGGCGCATAGTCGATGGCTACACCTTC.

J is TRBJ2-7 and V is TRBV4-1; 10 bases line up with TRBD1. Germline V gene sequence: CDR1 MGHRA, CDR2 YSYEKL. This CDR3 region has 16 residues. V shed 1 base, J shed 5 bases, and the junction held 8 bases outside the gene matches. This CDR3 reads CASSQGTGGRSNEQYF. In DNA form, the CDR3 reads TGCGCCAGCAGCCAAGGGACAGGGGGGCGCTCAAACGAGCAGTACTTC.

V gene TRBV24-1 combines with J gene TRBJ2-3; perhaps D is TRBD1 or TRBD2 (5 bases each). Trimming removed 3 bases at V and 5 bases at J, with 8 bases between. Germline V gene sequence: CDR1 KGHDR, CDR2 SFDVKD. The CDR3 is 13 amino acids. The DNA of the CDR3 is TGTGCCACCAGTGATGAGAGGGGAGATACGCAGTATTTT. It is translated as CATSDERGDTQYF.

The chain joins TRBV12-3 or TRBV12-4 to TRBJ2-5, with D perhaps TRBD1 (6 bases). V was clipped by 8 bases and J by 1 base, with 14 bases between them. The length of the CDR3 is 14 residues. In nucleotides, the CDR3 is TGTGCCAGCGCCCCCTCAGGGGCCCAAGAGACCCAGTACTTC. Protein: CASAPSGAQETQYF.

A single count supports this clonotype. The rearrangement uses TRBV19 and TRBJ1-4, with 7 bases lining up with TRBD1. Germline CDR1 is LNHDA and CDR2 is SQIVND (reference sequence). The CDR3 loop spans 15 amino acids. Germline trimming cut 4 bases from V and 3 bases from J; bases unmatched to any gene: 5. DNA for the CDR3: TGTGCCAGTAGTAAACTACAGGGGTCTAATGAAAAACTGTTTTTT. Translated: CASSKLQGSNEKLFF.

This clonotype has more than one count but fewer than ten. This chain joins TRBV3-1 and TRBJ2-5, with D perhaps assigned TRBD1 or TRBD2 (6 bases each). Trimming removed 0 bases from V and 2 bases from J, with 13 bases in between. CDR3 length: 16 amino acids. The germline gives CDR1 LGHDT, CDR2 YNNKEL (reference sequence). The CDR3 spells CASSQEGQGTQETQYF. The CDR3 DNA reads as TGTGCCAGCAGCCAAGAGGGTCAGGGGACTCAAGAGACCCAGTACTTC.

This chain uses TRBV12-3 or TRBV12-4 with TRBJ2-5; 8 positions agree with TRBD2. The CDR3 contains 15 residues. With 2 bases clipped from V and 3 bases from J, the junction kept 5 bases outside the gene matches. The CDR3 is CASSLIAGGKETQYF. As DNA, the CDR3 is TGTGCCAGCAGTTTAATCGCGGGGGGAAAAGAGACCCAGTACTTC.

This clonotype has only one observation. The chain recombines TRBV6-6 with TRBJ1-5, with 7 nucleotides matching TRBD1. Germline trimming cut 2 bases from V and 3 bases from J; bases unmatched to any gene: 4. The CDR3 spans 15 residues. CDR1 is MNHNY and CDR2 is SVGAGI in the germline V gene (reference sequence). CDR3 amino acids: CASSYAGTVNQPQHF. The CDR3 coding sequence is TGTGCCAGCAGTTACGCAGGGACAGTCAATCAGCCCCAGCATTTT.

The chain uses TRBV7-8 and TRBJ2-7, with D possibly matching TRBD2 (6 bases). Between the trimmed V and J ends, which lost 4 bases and 2 bases, there was a span of 15 bases. Germline loops: CDR1 SGHVS, CDR2 FQNEAQ. The CDR3 runs 15 residues. The CDR3 DNA sequence: TGTGCCAGCAGCTCGGGGCTAGCGCCCACCTACGAGCAGTACTTC. Translating gives CASSSGLAPTYEQYF.

V gene TRBV7-2 combines with J gene TRBJ1-2, with 7 positions matching TRBD1. The CDR3 totals 15 residues. J gave up 1 base and V 5 bases, and 7 bases lay outside the gene matches. Per germline, CDR1 SGHTA and CDR2 FQGNSA. The CDR3, as DNA: TGTGCCAGCAGCAACCGACAGGGATTTAACTATGGCTACACCTTC. Encoded protein: CASSNRQGFNYGYTF.

This clonotype appeared a single time. The chain has TRBV7-2 and TRBJ2-3; D gene uncertain. The CDR3 covers 13 residues. The germline V gene has CDR1 SGHTA and CDR2 FQGNSA. V was trimmed by 5 bases and J by 6 bases, leaving 12 bases between them. Written as DNA, the CDR3 is TGTGCCAGCAGCCCTTCCCTGTCGGATACGCAGTATTTT. Translated: CASSPSLSDTQYF. The complete variable domain, with remaining parts taken from reference TRBV7-2 and TRBJ2-3, reads GAGVSQSPSNKVTEKGKDVELRCDPISGHTALYWYRQSLGQGLEFLIYFQGNSAPDKSGLPSDRFSAERTGGSVSTLTIQRTQQEDSAVYLCASSPSLSDTQYFGPGTRLTVL.

This clonotype was seen a few times. The chain carries TRBV29-1 and TRBJ2-3; 7 positions match TRBD2. From germline, CDR1 is SQVTM and CDR2 ANQGSEA. The V and J ends lost 5 bases and 8 bases, in that order; junction bases with no gene match: 1. This CDR3 has 10 amino acids. The CDR3 protein is CSVWEGTQYF. In nucleotides, the CDR3 is TGCAGCGTTTGGGAGGGTACGCAGTATTTT.

Details on this clonotype: Possible read error: a much larger clone is one base away. The chain combines TRBV12-3 or TRBV12-4 with TRBJ2-1, with a weak D call TRBD2 (5 bases). This CDR3 has 13 residues. CDR3 DNA sequence: TGTGCCAGCAGTTTGCTAGCCTACAAGGAGCAGTTCTTC. Its translation is CASSLLAYKEQFF.

This rearrangement joins TRBV28 to TRBJ1-5; D perhaps matches TRBD1 (6 bases). Germline assignment: CDR1 MDHEN and CDR2 SYDVKM. V was trimmed by 5 bases and J by 3 bases, leaving 11 bases between them. CDR3 length: 14 residues. The CDR3 DNA follows: TGTGCCAGCAGTGCGACAGGCGCCAATCAGCCCCAGCATTTT. This codes for CASSATGANQPQHF.

DNA of the CDR3: TGTGCCAGCAGCGTGGATTCCGGGACTGAGCAGTACTTC. Its translation: CASSVDSGTEQYF. The V gene is TRBV27, the J gene TRBJ2-7, with a possible D match to TRBD2 (6 bases). Trimming removed 6 bases at V and 7 bases at J, with 16 bases between. The germline gives CDR1 MNHEY, CDR2 SMNVEV (reference sequence). The CDR3 is made up of 13 amino acids.

The chain has TRBV4-3 and TRBJ2-3, with D possibly being TRBD2 (5 bases). Between the trimmed V and J ends, which lost 0 bases and 0 bases, there was a span of 13 bases. This CDR3 comprises 17 residues. Per the germline V gene, CDR1 is LGHNA and CDR2 is YSLEER. The chain's CDR3 is CASSQDVFGVSTDTQYF. Here the CDR3 DNA reads TGCGCCAGCAGCCAAGATGTTTTCGGGGTGAGCACAGATACGCAGTATTTT.

V and J are TRBV3-1 and TRBJ2-1, with D maybe TRBD2 (6 bases). The germline V gene has CDR1 LGHDT and CDR2 YNNKEL (reference sequence). V lost 4 bases, J lost 8 bases, and 12 bases lay in between. The CDR3 runs 13 residues. The DNA of the CDR3 is TGTGCCAGCAGCCGGGTAGGCGGGGATGAGCAGTTCTTC. This sequence encodes CASSRVGGDEQFF.